Listed below are T cell receptor beta chains from one sample, sequenced in a study of blood T cell repertoires in COVID-19. Some clones are missing from TCRdb's copy, which holds only in-frame ones; the method was immunoSEQ multiplex PCR. The sample holds about 260,000 clones, 80% to 95% seen once. The source material was peripheral blood. All receptors come from a person under 35 with COVID-19, enrolled during active disease. CDR3s include the opening cysteine and the closing phenylalanine or tryptophan.

CDR3 length: 12; J gene: TRBJ2-7; V gene: TRBV28; CDR3 protein: CASSPLVYEQYF
CDR3 length: 14; J gene: TRBJ2-7; V gene: TRBV7-2; CDR3 protein: CASSQTGGIYEQYF
CDR3 length: 17; J gene: TRBJ1-1; V gene: TRBV10-3; CDR3 protein: CASTRGGTVREGTEAFF
CDR3 length: 12; J gene: TRBJ1-1; V gene: TRBV15; CDR3 protein: CATSRPEGEAFF
CDR3 length: 15; J gene: TRBJ1-1; V gene: TRBV5-1; CDR3 protein: CASSPSPDRSTEAFF
CDR3 length: 14; J gene: TRBJ1-1; V gene: TRBV5-1; CDR3 protein: CASSLSYKNTEAFF
CDR3 length: 11; J gene: TRBJ2-7; V gene: TRBV6-5; CDR3 protein: CATVLGVEQYF
CDR3 length: 15; J gene: TRBJ2-1; V gene: TRBV2; CDR3 protein: CASSKQESSYNEQFF
CDR3 length: 14; J gene: TRBJ2-7; V gene: TRBV24-1; CDR3 protein: CATSAPGQGTEQYF
CDR3 length: 16; J gene: TRBJ2-7; V gene: TRBV18; CDR3 protein: CASSRQGLSGTYEQYF
CDR3 length: 13; J gene: TRBJ2-1; V gene: TRBV5-6; CDR3 protein: CASSPRVFDEQFF
CDR3 length: 14; J gene: TRBJ1-5; V gene: TRBV5-4; CDR3 protein: CASSLSGSNQPQHF
CDR3 length: 13; J gene: TRBJ2-7; V gene: TRBV11-2; CDR3 protein: CASTNRGTYEQYF
CDR3 length: 14; J gene: TRBJ2-7; V gene: TRBV6-5; CDR3 protein: CASTPGDSPYEQYF
CDR3 length: 12; J gene: TRBJ1-2; V gene: TRBV28; CDR3 protein: CASSDTVTGYTF
CDR3 length: 14; J gene: TRBJ2-3; V gene: TRBV7-3; CDR3 protein: CASSLLRGTDTQYF
CDR3 length: 13; J gene: TRBJ1-2; V gene: TRBV6-5; CDR3 protein: CASSPRTVLGYTF
CDR3 length: 16; J gene: TRBJ2-1; V gene: TRBV9; CDR3 protein: CASSGGDLSSYNEQFF
CDR3 length: 20; J gene: TRBJ2-3; V gene: TRBV3-1/TRBV3-2; CDR3 protein: CASSTPRLAGDNLSTDTQYF
CDR3 length: 15; J gene: TRBJ2-7; V gene: TRBV28; CDR3 protein: CASSRERTEFYEQYF
CDR3 length: 16; J gene: TRBJ2-5; V gene: TRBV2; CDR3 protein: CASSVSPSEQQETQYF
CDR3 length: 13; J gene: TRBJ1-2; V gene: TRBV3-1/TRBV3-2; CDR3 protein: CASSQGQAYGYTF
CDR3 length: 15; J gene: TRBJ1-4; V gene: TRBV2; CDR3 protein: CASRRTVATNEKLFF
CDR3 length: 15; J gene: TRBJ2-1; V gene: TRBV11-3; CDR3 protein: CASSLDSEGYNEQFF
CDR3 length: 12; J gene: TRBJ1-2; V gene: TRBV10-3; CDR3 protein: CAILKTGGGYTF
CDR3 length: 14; J gene: TRBJ2-3; V gene: TRBV28; CDR3 protein: CASSLQGSTDTQYF
CDR3 length: 13; J gene: TRBJ1-4; V gene: TRBV29-1; CDR3 protein: CSVSGGSYEKLFF
CDR3 length: 14; J gene: TRBJ2-1; V gene: TRBV28; CDR3 protein: CASSLAGIANEQFF
CDR3 length: 16; J gene: TRBJ1-2; V gene: TRBV27; CDR3 protein: CASSSVTGKMNYGYTF
CDR3 length: 18; J gene: TRBJ2-6; V gene: TRBV9; CDR3 protein: CASSVQSGTVSGANVLTF
CDR3 length: 14; J gene: TRBJ2-1; V gene: TRBV7-2; CDR3 protein: CASSLVSGNNEQFF
CDR3 length: 14; J gene: TRBJ2-1; V gene: TRBV24-1; CDR3 protein: CATSDSTAYNEQFF
CDR3 length: 13; J gene: TRBJ2-3; V gene: TRBV27; CDR3 protein: CASSPTPADTQYF
CDR3 length: 15; J gene: TRBJ1-3; V gene: TRBV7-9; CDR3 protein: CASSPPGISGNTIYF
CDR3 length: 16; J gene: TRBJ1-6; V gene: TRBV9; CDR3 protein: CASSPTTGGLGSPLHF
CDR3 length: 14; J gene: TRBJ2-6; V gene: TRBV19; CDR3 protein: CASRGATGANVLTF
CDR3 length: 13; J gene: TRBJ1-1; V gene: TRBV2; CDR3 protein: CASSESGNTEAFF
CDR3 length: 13; J gene: TRBJ2-3; V gene: TRBV19; CDR3 protein: CASSTPGTDTQYF
CDR3 length: 16; J gene: TRBJ2-5; V gene: TRBV4-1; CDR3 protein: CASSQGRQKGRETQYF
CDR3 length: 17; J gene: TRBJ2-4; V gene: TRBV7-2; CDR3 protein: CASSLVSGRIAKNIQYF
CDR3 length: 16; J gene: TRBJ2-3; V gene: TRBV24-1; CDR3 protein: CATSVTGGIRADTQYF
CDR3 length: 18; J gene: TRBJ1-6; V gene: TRBV25-1; CDR3 protein: CASSGHEGGSFYNSPLHF
CDR3 length: 15; J gene: TRBJ2-7; V gene: TRBV10-3; CDR3 protein: CAISEGASSTYERYF
CDR3 length: 14; J gene: TRBJ2-2; V gene: TRBV10-1; CDR3 protein: CASRDSMNTGELFF
CDR3 length: 12; J gene: TRBJ2-3; V gene: TRBV6-5; CDR3 protein: CASSYNGDTQYF
CDR3 length: 15; J gene: TRBJ2-7; V gene: TRBV2; CDR3 protein: CASSEDLVISYEQYF
CDR3 length: 12; J gene: TRBJ2-7; V gene: TRBV21-1; CDR3 protein: CASRIQGYEQYF
CDR3 length: 16; J gene: TRBJ2-1; V gene: TRBV28; CDR3 protein: CASSKEEREGLNEQFF
CDR3 length: 15; J gene: TRBJ1-3; V gene: TRBV28; CDR3 protein: CASSFDGTGGNTIYF
CDR3 length: 13; J gene: TRBJ2-1; V gene: TRBV27; CDR3 protein: CASRPIGDNEQFF
CDR3 length: 16; J gene: TRBJ1-5; V gene: TRBV19; CDR3 protein: CASSIGLRTGDQPQHF
CDR3 length: 16; J gene: TRBJ1-4; V gene: TRBV5-4; CDR3 protein: CASSLDNSLNSGKLFF
CDR3 length: 14; J gene: TRBJ2-3; V gene: TRBV5-1; CDR3 protein: CASSAGTSTDTQYF
CDR3 length: 15; J gene: TRBJ2-2; V gene: TRBV7-2; CDR3 protein: CASSLEPSITGELFF
CDR3 length: 14; J gene: TRBJ2-7; V gene: TRBV9; CDR3 protein: CASSVGGSGYEQYF